This TCR beta chain was found in a study of blood T cell repertoires in COVID-19. Produced via immunoSEQ multiplex PCR; TCRdb's table is partial and in-frame only. The repertoire consists of some 260,000 clones, with 88% occurring once and the leading ten covering 10%. Seattle's enrolled individuals joined amid active infection and were then monitored longitudinally. CDR3 length: 15 residues. V lost 7 bases, J lost 4 bases, and 9 bases stayed unmatched. Germline lookup yields CDR1 SEHNR and CDR2 FQNEAQ (reference sequence). The sequence was obtained from a woman between 70 and 85 years old with COVID-19, enrolled during active disease. The chain uses TRBV7-9 and TRBJ2-7; TRBD2 agrees at 11 bases. Sequenced sample: peripheral blood. As DNA, the CDR3 is TGTGCCAGCACCCAGGGTACTAGCGGGAGTTACGAGCAGTACTTC. Amino acid sequence: CASTQGTSGSYEQYF.